The entry below gives a single T cell receptor (beta chain) sequence along with its context. Its recognized antigen is unknown. It has no much larger one-base neighbor in the sample; base qualities were not kept. The CDR3 spans 14 residues, from the cysteine through the phenylalanine. Only CDR3 DNA is held: 42 bases, read in frame from base 1. After removal of 2 bases from V and 3 bases from J, the junction retains 3 bases not matched to a gene. Based on the germline V gene, the CDR1 and CDR2 sequences are MNHEY and SVGEGT. The sample's time point label, in plain terms: baseline before first vaccination. Vaccinee samples were obtained from the UK trials COV001 and COV002, which included a single-blind randomized controlled phase 2/3 trial of AZD1222 (ChAdOx1 nCoV-19) in healthy adults. For TCRbeta chain sequencing, PBMC samples from trial participants were taken at day 0 and at day 28 after the second dose.

The CDR3 regions of human TCRbeta chains were subjected to immunosequencing. As for the authors' bioinformatics: TCRs in the repertoires were matched against a reference library of SARS-CoV-2-specific TCRs that had been generated with the MIRA antigen-specificity platform. Breadth was defined as the fraction of unique TCRs that were SARS-CoV-2-associated, and depth was defined as the fraction of total T cells that were SARS-CoV-2-associated. Each spike-specific TCR was assigned to its reactive spike region and to a CD4 or CD8 class using the MIRA data. Log10-transformed breadth and depth values were compared by one-way ANOVA with Sidak's multiple comparisons tests. The clones in this table, taken by TCRdb from immuneACCESS, are in-frame only. Not every clone is retained; where verified, under half of the shortfall comes from an unresolved V gene, and the cause of the rest is unknown. V and J calls and clone size are as listed in that table; D and trimming were resolved from the DNA. Recorded for this sample are 150,000 or so clones; 75% to 95% of them occurred a single time. The ten largest clonotypes hold 1.4% to 1.5% of the sample.

These data originate in a study of T cell responses to AZD1222 COVID-19 vaccine (dated by TCRdb to the early 2020s). With regard to the full study: Because spike-specific TCR depth and breadth did not differ between the two schedules, AZD1222 recipients who got a second dose at roughly 4 weeks were pooled with those who got a second dose at roughly 12 weeks. TCR sequencing covered some 240 trial participants: 207 given two doses of AZD1222 and 26 given two doses of MenACWY control vaccine. Enrollment into the trials was organized by age into subgroups of 18-55, 56-69 and 70-plus years, and those subgroups contained approximately 160, 26 and 62 TCR-sequenced participants, respectively.

Points the paper makes about the study in general: Reportedly, almost half of the unique spike-specific TCRs recognized epitopes lying outside the regions that are mutated in the B.1.351 and B.1.1.7 variants. Because no samples from the day 14 peak response were available, repertoires could be characterized only after the peak T cell response. Most participants were white British and females outnumbered males, and the authors suggested that clonal diversity may have been underestimated. After two AZD1222 doses, spike-specific TCR breadth and depth were significantly higher than at day 0 and than in MenACWY recipients. The whole spike protein was spanned by vaccine-associated CD4 TCRs, and dominant responses were seen in regions 160-218 and 743-854. Conclusions about previously exposed vaccinees are limited, since just a handful of AZD1222 recipients were seropositive for SARS-CoV-2 at baseline. In the small 56-69-year group, the increase in depth fell short of significance, most likely because of low power.

This receptor was taken from an adult in good health. Sequences were derived from peripheral blood, sampled on day 0 of AZD1222 vaccination. The chain was built from TRBV6-2 or TRBV6-3 and TRBJ2-7; 8 bases in between match TRBD2. The encoded CDR3 is CASSYGTSYYEQYF. The nucleotide sequence reads TGTGCCAGCAGTTACGGGACTAGTTACTACGAGCAGTACTTC.